This T cell receptor (beta chain) was captured in a study of control samples from healthy donors and cancer patients. The assay was immunoSEQ multiplex PCR, and TCRdb's table has in-frame clones only and misses some. This sample's table reports 150,000 to 200,000 clones. Germline V gene data show CDR1 as KGHSH and CDR2 as LQKENI. V lost 3 bases, J lost 4 bases, and 4 bases stayed unmatched. This CDR3 spans 15 amino acids. Sequencing was done on a sample of blood. V and J are TRBV18 and TRBJ2-3, with 10 bases identical to TRBD1. This TCR came from a woman younger than 45 in good health. CDR3 sequence (DNA): TGTGCCAGCTCACCTGCTGGACAGGGGGCAGATACGCAGTATTTT. Residues: CASSPAGQGADTQYF.